Listed below are T cell receptor beta chains from one sample, sequenced in a study of shared clonotypes between healthy human individuals. The data were produced by immunoSEQ multiplex PCR, yet TCRdb's version contains in-frame clones alone and is incomplete. The repertoire holds about 690,000 clones, less than 95% seen once, with roughly 36% in the top ten. Sequencing input: memory CD8+ T cells from PBMCs. The receptors stem from a man between 18 and 35 years old in good health. Some clones in this sample may be carry-over from other donors' samples. The CDR3 runs from the conserved cysteine through the conserved F or W. D genes are given only for firm matches.

D | J | V | DNA | CDR3
TRBD1 | TRBJ1-5 | TRBV7-2 | TGTGCCAGCAGCCCTACGGACAGGGGGATTCAGCCCCAGCATTTT | CASSPTDRGIQPQHF
. | TRBJ2-7 | TRBV28 | TGTGCCAGCAGTTTCGCGGGAAATAACTACGAGCAGTACTTC | CASSFAGNNYEQYF
. | TRBJ2-7 | TRBV19 | TGTGCCAGTAGTATAGTGGAGGGGGCGGACGAGCAGTACTTC | CASSIVEGADEQYF
. | TRBJ1-1 | TRBV5-4 | TGTGCCAGCAGCCGGGTGAACACTGAAGCTTTCTTT | CASSRVNTEAFF
. | TRBJ2-5 | TRBV7-8 | TGTGCCAGCAGTTCTCAGACCCAGTACTTC | CASSSQTQYF
. | TRBJ2-2 | TRBV5-5 | TGTGCCAGCAGCTTGGGGTTGGTCCTGGAGGTTGGGGAGCTGTTTTTT | CASSLGLVLEVGELFF
. | TRBJ1-2 | TRBV29-1 | TGCAGCGTTGGGGGGGCTAACTATGGCTACACCTTC | CSVGGANYGYTF
. | TRBJ2-7 | TRBV14 | TGTGCCAGCAGCCTAGTGCACCGCCTCTCCTACGAGCAGTACTTC | CASSLVHRLSYEQYF
TRBD1 | TRBJ2-7 | TRBV9 | TGTGCCAGCAGCGTAGATCACAGGGGTAGGTACGAGCAGTACTTC | CASSVDHRGRYEQYF
. | TRBJ2-1 | TRBV7-9 | TGTGCCAGCAGCCCACGACAGAGCGGTGAGCAGTTCTTC | CASSPRQSGEQFF
TRBD1 | TRBJ2-1 | TRBV13 | TGTGCCAGCAGCTTAAGGACAGGGACCAATGAGCAGTTCTTC | CASSLRTGTNEQFF
. | TRBJ1-3 | TRBV2 | TGTGCCAGCACCATTGACAGGAGCTCTGGAAACACCATATATTTT | CASTIDRSSGNTIYF
TRBD1 | TRBJ2-7 | TRBV30 | TGTGCCTGGGGCCCGGACAGGGGAGGTGAGCAGTACTTC | CAWGPDRGGEQYF